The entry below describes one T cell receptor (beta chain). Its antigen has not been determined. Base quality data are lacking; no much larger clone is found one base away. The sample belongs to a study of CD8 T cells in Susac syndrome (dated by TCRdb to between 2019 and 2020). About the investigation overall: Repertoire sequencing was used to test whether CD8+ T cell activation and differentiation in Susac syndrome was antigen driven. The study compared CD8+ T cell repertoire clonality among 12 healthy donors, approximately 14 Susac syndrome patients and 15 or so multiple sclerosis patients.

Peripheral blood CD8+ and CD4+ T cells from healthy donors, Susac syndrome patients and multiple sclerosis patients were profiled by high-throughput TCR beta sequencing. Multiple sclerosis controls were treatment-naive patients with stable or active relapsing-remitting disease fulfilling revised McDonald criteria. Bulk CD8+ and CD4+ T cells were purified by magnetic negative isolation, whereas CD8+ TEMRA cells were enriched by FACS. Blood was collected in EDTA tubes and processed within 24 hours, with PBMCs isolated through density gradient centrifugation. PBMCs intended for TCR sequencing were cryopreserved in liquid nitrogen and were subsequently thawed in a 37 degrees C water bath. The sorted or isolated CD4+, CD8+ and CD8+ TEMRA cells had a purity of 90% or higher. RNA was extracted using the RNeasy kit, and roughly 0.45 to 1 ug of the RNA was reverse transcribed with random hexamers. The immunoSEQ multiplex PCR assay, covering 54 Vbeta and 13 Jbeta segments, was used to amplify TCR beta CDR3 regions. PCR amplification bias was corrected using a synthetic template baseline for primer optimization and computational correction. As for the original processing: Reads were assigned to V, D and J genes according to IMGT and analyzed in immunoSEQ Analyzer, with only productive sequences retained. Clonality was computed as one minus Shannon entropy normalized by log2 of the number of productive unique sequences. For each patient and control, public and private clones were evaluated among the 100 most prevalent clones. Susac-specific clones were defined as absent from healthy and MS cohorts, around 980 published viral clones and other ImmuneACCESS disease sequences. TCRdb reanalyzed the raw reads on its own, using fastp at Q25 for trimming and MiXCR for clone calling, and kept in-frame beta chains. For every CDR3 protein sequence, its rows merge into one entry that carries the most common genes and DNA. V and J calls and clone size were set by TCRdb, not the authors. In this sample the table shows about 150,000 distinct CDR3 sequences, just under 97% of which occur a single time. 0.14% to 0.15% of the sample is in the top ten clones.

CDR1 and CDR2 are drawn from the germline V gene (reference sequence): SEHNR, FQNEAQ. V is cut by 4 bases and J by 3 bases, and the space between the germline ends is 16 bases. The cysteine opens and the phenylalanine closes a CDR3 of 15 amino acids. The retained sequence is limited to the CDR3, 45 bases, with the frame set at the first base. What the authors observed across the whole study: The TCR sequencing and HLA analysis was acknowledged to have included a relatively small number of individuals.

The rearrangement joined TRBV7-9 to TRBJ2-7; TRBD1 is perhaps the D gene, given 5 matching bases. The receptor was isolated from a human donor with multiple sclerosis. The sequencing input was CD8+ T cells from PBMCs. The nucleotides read TGTGCCAGCAGCTCCCCCAGGCAGGGAAGCTACGAGCAGTACTTC. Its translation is CASSSPRQGSYEQYF. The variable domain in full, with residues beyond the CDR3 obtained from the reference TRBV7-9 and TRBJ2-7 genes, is DTGVSQNPRHKITKRGQNVTFRCDPISEHNRLYWYRQTLGQGPEFLTYFQNEAQLEKSRLLSDRFSAERPKGSFSTLEIQRTEQGDSAMYLCASSSPRQGSYEQYFGPGTRLTVT.